The clone carrying this T cell receptor beta chain has at least ten counts. No antigen is known for it. CDR3 length equals 16 residues. From germline, CDR1 is ENHRY and CDR2 SYGVKD. The trim removed 6 bases at V and 0 bases at J, leaving 6 bases unmatched. The sample comes from a study of neurological immune-mediated disorders. Whole-study findings and limits: HTLV-1-associated myelopathy showed the most TCR clonal expansion; multiple sclerosis the least, below healthy controls.

Libraries from sorted cells each used approximately 990,000 CD4+ or CD8+ T cells. With 10-nucleotide random UMIs included, cDNA was synthesized by 5'RACE. Each CDR3 protein gets one entry after TCRdb re-called the 5' RACE reads with MiXCR. The table shows about 10,000 distinct CDR3 sequences, with 20% to 25% occurring only once. The sequenced material came from CD8+ T cells from blood. V is TRBV10-3 and J is TRBJ2-7; 12 bases match TRBD1. The receptor's source is a woman aged 60 to 75 with HTLV-1-associated myelopathy (HAM/TSP). CDR3 sequence: CAIRGTGGRLSYEQYF. CDR3 coding DNA: TGTGCCATCAGGGGGACAGGGGGCCGACTCTCCTACGAGCAGTACTTC.